This TCR beta chain comes out of a study of shared clonotypes between healthy human individuals. The CDR3 consists of 19 residues. CDR1 and CDR2 from the germline V gene are SEHNR and FQNEAQ (reference sequence). With 3 bases clipped from V and 2 bases from J, the junction kept 12 bases outside the gene matches. Profiling relied on immunoSEQ multiplex PCR, and the TCRdb table lists in-frame clones only, not all of them. The top ten clones hold 15% to 20% of a sample with about 320,000 clones, roughly 84% of them seen once. Sequencing was carried out using memory CD8+ T cells sorted from blood. Subset noted: CD45RO+ cells pooled with CCR7-negative TemRA cells. The TCR was taken from a man younger than 35 in good health. This chain uses TRBV7-9 with TRBJ2-3; TRBD2 matches at 12 bases. This chain's CDR3 is CASSLLAGGPGTITDTQYF. For the CDR3, the DNA is TGTGCCAGCAGCTTGCTAGCGGGAGGGCCCGGGACCATCACAGATACGCAGTATTTT. The full variable domain, with the rest looked up from reference TRBV7-9 and TRBJ2-3, is DTGVSQNPRHKITKRGQNVTFRCDPISEHNRLYWYRQTLGQGPEFLTYFQNEAQLEKSRLLSDRFSAERPKGSFSTLEIQRTEQGDSAMYLCASSLLAGGPGTITDTQYFGPGTRLTVL.